Shown below are 27 T cell receptor beta chains from a single sample sequenced in a study of a mutant IDH1 vaccine in newly diagnosed glioma. Produced via immunoSEQ multiplex PCR; TCRdb's table is partial and in-frame only. The table shows about 16,000 clones, with 80% to 90% occurring only once. The sample's time point: baseline, week 1 (first vaccination visit). Treatment described: pre-vaccination baseline after standard-of-care therapy. This specimen consisted of PBMCs, obtained from a glioma patient treated with radiotherapy, temozolomide or both. The receptors shown here come from a woman aged 40-49 years with glioma. Some clones in this sample may be carry-over from other donors' samples.

The CDR3 reads CASSKVSLHSSYNEQFF. In DNA, the CDR3 is TGTGCCAGCAGCAAAGTATCACTCCATAGCTCCTACAATGAGCAGTTCTTC. The chain combines TRBV21-1 with TRBJ2-1; TRBD2 is the table's D call and was not checked against the DNA. TRBV21-1 is termed a pseudogene. CDR3 length: 17 residues.

V usage is TRBV28 and J usage is TRBJ2-7, with a possible D match to TRBD1 (6 bases). The germline gives CDR1 MDHEN, CDR2 SYDVKM. V was shortened by 7 bases and J by 6 bases, with 16 bases between the two germline ends. The CDR3 contains 13 residues. The CDR3 sequence is CASKTADSCEQYF. The CDR3 nucleotides read TGTGCCAGCAAAACGGCGGACAGCTGCGAGCAGTACTTC. Full variable domain (missing parts from reference TRBV28 and TRBJ2-7): DVKVTQSSRYLVKRTGEKVFLECVQDMDHENMFWYRQDPGLGLRLIYFSYDVKMKEKGDIPEGYSVSREKKERFSLILESASTNQTSMYLCASKTADSCEQYFGPGTRLTVT.

The rearrangement links TRBV30 to TRBJ2-5; D is unresolved. The J call may be faulty, since TRBJ2-7 better matches the DNA end. The germline V gene encodes CDR1 GTSNPN and CDR2 SVGIG (reference sequence). The CDR3 is made up of 11 amino acids. The DNA for the CDR3 is TGTGCCTGGAGTGTTCGCTACGAGCAGTACTTC. Translated: CAWSVRYEQYF.

This chain connects TRBV5-1 to TRBJ1-1; a weak D match, TRBD1 (6 bases). The ends were cut back, 4 bases at V and 0 bases at J, with 13 bases in the middle. Germline values: CDR1 SGHRS, CDR2 YFSETQ. The CDR3 length is 15 residues. CDR3 residues: CASSLLTGLNTEAFF. Written as DNA, the CDR3 is TGCGCCAGCAGCCTCTTGACAGGACTGAACACTGAAGCTTTCTTT. The variable domain in full, completed from reference TRBV5-1 and TRBJ1-1, reads KAGVTQTPRYLIKTRGQQVTLSCSPISGHRSVSWYQQTPGQGLQFLFEYFSETQRNKGNFPGRFSGRQFSNSRSEMNVSTLELGDSALYLCASSLLTGLNTEAFFGQGTRLTVV.

This rearrangement joins TRBV7-8 to TRBJ2-3; 14 bases fit TRBD2. Germline lookup yields CDR1 SGHVS and CDR2 FQNEAQ. With V trimmed by 3 bases and J by 0 bases, 2 bases remained unmatched. This CDR3 spans 17 amino acids. The DNA of the CDR3 is TGTGCCAGCAGCTTCCGACTAGCGGGGGGGAGCACAGATACGCAGTATTTT. The encoded protein is CASSFRLAGGSTDTQYF.

CDR3 in DNA: TGTGCCAGCAGCTTGGGATCCGGGACGGTGAGCTACGAGCAGTACTTC. Residues: CASSLGSGTVSYEQYF. V usage is TRBV7-2 and J usage is TRBJ2-7; either TRBD1 or TRBD2 may fit D (5 bases each). From germline, CDR1 is SGHTA and CDR2 FQGNSA. V was clipped by 3 bases and J by 3 bases, with 18 bases between them. The length of the CDR3 is 16 residues.

The chain combines TRBV19 with TRBJ2-3; unclear D gene. Trimming removed 1 base from V and 0 bases from J, with 11 bases in between. CDR3 length equals 16 residues. Looked up from germline, CDR1 is LNHDA and CDR2 is SQIVND (reference sequence). DNA for the CDR3: TGTGCCAGTAGTATAGGAAATAGTCCTAGCACAGATACGCAGTATTTT. Translated: CASSIGNSPSTDTQYF. Based on the CDR3 plus reference TRBV19 and TRBJ2-3, the full variable domain is DGGITQSPKYLFRKEGQNVTLSCEQNLNHDAMYWYRQDPGQGLRLIYYSQIVNDFQKGDIAEGYSVSREKKESFPLTVTSAQKNPTAFYLCASSIGNSPSTDTQYFGPGTRLTVL.

This clone has a single count. The rearrangement uses TRBV4-2 and TRBJ1-5; TRBD1 matches at 7 bases. Germline CDR1 LGHNA, CDR2 YNFKEQ. CDR3 size: 16 residues. V lost 0 bases, J lost 6 bases, and 8 bases stayed unmatched. The CDR3 reads CASSQDQGRGVQPQHF. In DNA, the CDR3 is TGTGCCAGCAGCCAAGATCAGGGCAGGGGGGTTCAGCCCCAGCATTTT.

The chain combines TRBV5-1 with TRBJ2-3; 15 positions match TRBD2. Germline CDR1 SGHRS, CDR2 YFSETQ. This CDR3 comprises 16 residues. V lost 4 bases, J lost 6 bases, and 6 bases stayed unmatched. The CDR3 bases are TGCGCCAGCAGCCAAAGGACTAGCGGGAGGGTGGATACGCAGTATTTT. This encodes CASSQRTSGRVDTQYF. Filled out from reference TRBV5-1 and TRBJ2-3, the complete variable domain reads KAGVTQTPRYLIKTRGQQVTLSCSPISGHRSVSWYQQTPGQGLQFLFEYFSETQRNKGNFPGRFSGRQFSNSRSEMNVSTLELGDSALYLCASSQRTSGRVDTQYFGPGTRLTVL.

This chain links TRBV30 with TRBJ2-3; D is perhaps TRBD1 (6 bases). Germline CDR1 GTSNPN, CDR2 SVGIG (reference sequence). The CDR3 sequence is 14 residues long. V lost 2 bases and J 3 bases, leaving 12 bases between the germline ends. CDR3 coding DNA: TGTGCCTGGAGTTCCAGGGGTAGGACAGATACGCAGTATTTT. Its protein product is CAWSSRGRTDTQYF. Supplemented by reference TRBV30 and TRBJ2-3, the full variable domain reads SQTIHQWPATLVQPVGSPLSLECTVEGTSNPNLYWYRQAAGRGLQLLFYSVGIGQISSEVPQNLSASRPQDRQFILSSKKLLLSDSGFYLCAWSSRGRTDTQYFGPGTRLTVL.

The chain couples TRBV5-1 to TRBJ1-4, with TRBD1 identical over 7 bases. The CDR3 has 13 amino acids. J lost 7 bases, V lost 4 bases, and 4 bases had no gene match. Germline V gene lookup returns CDR1 SGHRS and CDR2 YFSETQ. Written as DNA, the CDR3 is TGCGCCAGCAGCCCTAACAGGGGTGAAAAACTGTTTTTT. This sequence encodes CASSPNRGEKLFF.

The rearrangement joins TRBV14 to TRBJ2-1; no clear D. The V end lost 0 bases, the J end lost 6 bases, and 15 bases lay between the germline ends. Germline V lookup: CDR1 SGHDN, CDR2 FVKESK. This CDR3 spans 16 amino acids. As DNA, the CDR3 is TGTGCCAGCAGCCAAGATAGGTTAACAAATTTCAATGAGCAGTTCTTC. Encoded protein: CASSQDRLTNFNEQFF.

The chain employs TRBV2 and TRBJ1-2; perhaps TRBD1 as D (6 bases). The CDR3 totals 15 residues. Germline loops: CDR1 SNHLY, CDR2 FYNNEI. V lost 4 bases and J lost 0, with 12 bases in between. CDR3 protein: CASSVDRLANYGYTF. The CDR3 DNA reads as TGTGCCAGCAGTGTAGACAGGCTAGCTAACTATGGCTACACCTTC.

CDR3 bases: TGTGCCAGCAGCGTGGCTAGCGGGCTAAAGGATGGCGGGGAGCTGTTTTTT. It is translated as CASSVASGLKDGGELFF. This chain uses TRBV9 with TRBJ2-2; 8 nucleotides match TRBD2. V shed 2 bases, J shed 7 bases, and the junction held 13 bases outside the gene matches. This CDR3 has 17 amino acids. Germline V gene data show CDR1 as SGDLS and CDR2 as YYNGEE.

The chain links TRBV30 to TRBJ2-3; 7 bases agree with TRBD2. Looked up from germline, CDR1 is GTSNPN and CDR2 is SVGIG (reference sequence). There are 17 residues in the CDR3. The junction had 13 bases not matched to a gene; V was cut back by 1 base and J by 3 bases. The CDR3 region has the DNA TGTGCCTGGAGTGCGCCCGTCCGACTAGCAGGGACAGATACGCAGTATTTT. As protein: CAWSAPVRLAGTDTQYF.

The gene calls are TRBV18 and TRBJ2-7; 8 positions match TRBD2. The CDR3 runs to 14 residues. J was trimmed by 3 bases and V by 3 bases; bases with no gene match: 4. Germline V gene sequence: CDR1 KGHSH, CDR2 LQKENI. The CDR3 DNA sequence: TGTGCCAGCTCACCCCGGGAGGGCCACTACGAGCAGTACTTC. This encodes CASSPREGHYEQYF.

This chain joins TRBV19 and TRBJ2-2; 8 positions agree with TRBD1. Trimming took 6 bases from V and 1 from J; bases not matched to a gene: 7. This CDR3 spans 16 amino acids. Germline V gene sequence: CDR1 LNHDA, CDR2 SQIVND (reference sequence). The chain's CDR3 is CASSFYGTGNTGELFF. The CDR3 nucleotides are TGTGCCAGTAGCTTCTACGGGACAGGGAACACCGGGGAGCTGTTTTTT. The full variable domain, completed using reference TRBV19 and TRBJ2-2, is DGGITQSPKYLFRKEGQNVTLSCEQNLNHDAMYWYRQDPGQGLRLIYYSQIVNDFQKGDIAEGYSVSREKKESFPLTVTSAQKNPTAFYLCASSFYGTGNTGELFFGEGSRLTVL.

The DNA of the CDR3 is TGCGCCAGCAGCTGGCGGACGGTGAACACTGAAGCTTTCTTT. Protein product: CASSWRTVNTEAFF. The chain links TRBV5-1 to TRBJ1-1; D remains ambiguous. V lost 3 bases and J 0 bases, leaving 9 bases between the germline ends. Germline V CDR1 and CDR2: SGHRS, YFSETQ. There are 14 residues in the CDR3.

The chain recombines TRBV6-5 with TRBJ1-2; D remains unclear. Trimming removed 2 bases from V and 4 bases from J, with 11 bases in between. The CDR3 has 14 amino acids. The germline CDR1 and CDR2 sequences are MNHEY and SVGAGI. In nucleotides, the CDR3 is TGTGCCAGCAGTTACGGGTTTGAGGCCTATGGCTACACCTTC. It specifies CASSYGFEAYGYTF.

This clone was seen once. The rearrangement uses TRBV15 and TRBJ1-2; possibly TRBD1 for D (5 bases). The germline V and J ends were trimmed by 5 bases and 0 bases, with 13 bases remaining between them. The CDR3 contains 15 residues. The germline CDR1 and CDR2 sequences are LNHNV and YYDKDF (reference sequence). The CDR3 loop is CATSWRGRTNYGYTF. The CDR3 DNA follows: TGTGCCACCAGCTGGCGGGGACGGACTAACTATGGCTACACCTTC.

The chain employs TRBV19 and TRBJ2-5; 7 positions match TRBD1. Germline CDR1 and CDR2: LNHDA and SQIVND (reference sequence). With 3 bases clipped from V and 4 bases from J, the junction kept 2 bases outside the gene matches. This CDR3 spans 13 amino acids. As DNA, the CDR3 is TGTGCCAGTAGTATCAACAGGGGAGAGACCCAGTACTTC. This codes for CASSINRGETQYF.

The CDR3 nucleotides read TGTGCCTGGAGTGAGGGTAGCGGGAGGCGCTACGAGCAGTACTTC. It specifies CAWSEGSGRRYEQYF. The chain couples TRBV30 to TRBJ2-7; 10 bases are shared with TRBD2. The CDR3 extends over 15 amino acids. Germline values: CDR1 GTSNPN, CDR2 SVGIG (reference sequence). V shed 1 base and J 3 bases; nucleotides not matched to a gene: 6.

The chain has TRBV28 and TRBJ2-7; D is undetermined. V shed 6 bases and J shed 1 base, with 4 bases lying between them. The CDR3 spans 11 residues. From germline, CDR1 is MDHEN and CDR2 SYDVKM. CDR3 region: CASRGSYEQYF. CDR3 nucleotide sequence: TGTGCCAGCAGGGGGTCCTACGAGCAGTACTTC. Supplemented by reference TRBV28 and TRBJ2-7, the full variable domain reads DVKVTQSSRYLVKRTGEKVFLECVQDMDHENMFWYRQDPGLGLRLIYFSYDVKMKEKGDIPEGYSVSREKKERFSLILESASTNQTSMYLCASRGSYEQYFGPGTRLTVT.

The chain is built from TRBV5-1 and TRBJ2-7, with D perhaps given as TRBD1 or TRBD2 (5 bases each). The V and J ends lost 3 bases and 4 bases respectively, with 11 bases between them. CDR1 is SGHRS, CDR2 YFSETQ, per germline. The CDR3 spans 13 residues. The CDR3 region is CASSSPGSYEQYF. CDR3 DNA: TGCGCCAGCAGCTCTCCAGGGAGTTACGAGCAGTACTTC.

The chain links TRBV6-1 to TRBJ2-7; no definite D call. V lost 9 bases and J lost 5, with 11 bases in between. Germline V gene lookup returns CDR1 MNHNS and CDR2 SASEGT. The CDR3 runs 11 residues. The DNA of the CDR3 is TGTGCCAGGGATGCGAGTAACGAGCAGTACTTC. It specifies CARDASNEQYF.

This clone was detected only once. The gene calls are TRBV30 and TRBJ1-4; weak D call: TRBD1 (5 bases). CDR1 is GTSNPN and CDR2 is SVGIG in the germline V gene (reference sequence). This CDR3 has 16 amino acids. V was trimmed by 2 bases and J by 3 bases, leaving 16 bases between them. Written as DNA, the CDR3 is TGTGCCTGGAGTTCTCGGCCCAGCAGGGCTAATGAAAAACTGTTTTTT. Protein product: CAWSSRPSRANEKLFF.

The J gene is TRBJ1-1, the V gene TRBV7-7; D possibly corresponds to TRBD1 (5 bases). Trimming pared 2 bases from V and 5 bases from J, leaving 9 bases between. The germline gives CDR1 SSHAT, CDR2 FNYEAQ (reference sequence). The CDR3 extends over 13 amino acids. The DNA of the CDR3 is TGTGCCAGCAGCTTATCGGGGGGGACTGAAGCTTTCTTT. Protein: CASSLSGGTEAFF.